The 9 T cell receptor beta chains below were found in one sample sequenced in a study of blood T cell repertoires in COVID-19. Sequencing was performed with immunoSEQ multiplex PCR; in TCRdb, only in-frame clones are kept and a portion is missing. This table holds 25,000 or so clones, 90% found once. Sequences were obtained from peripheral blood. Receptor source: a man aged 65-85 years with acute or convalescent COVID-19.

V is TRBV7-3 and J is TRBJ2-3; D call uncertain. This CDR3 is 13 amino acids long. CDR1 is SGHTA, CDR2 FQGTGA, per germline. V dropped 2 bases and J dropped 6 bases, with 9 bases sitting between them. This CDR3 reads CASSLSPQDTQYF. The CDR3 region has the DNA TGTGCCAGCAGCTTATCCCCTCAGGATACGCAGTATTTT.

CDR3 in DNA: TGTGCCAGCAGTTACCAGGGTTTGGACTATGGCTACACCTTC. Amino acids: CASSYQGLDYGYTF. The chain carries TRBV6-5 and TRBJ1-2, with D possibly TRBD1 on 5 matching bases. V gave up 2 bases and J gave up 3 bases, with 10 bases separating them. The CDR3 has 14 amino acids. The germline CDR1 and CDR2 sequences are MNHEY and SVGAGI.

The chain joins TRBV29-1 to TRBJ2-1, with D maybe TRBD2 (7 bases). The CDR3 has 13 amino acids. Germline lookup yields CDR1 SQVTM and CDR2 ANQGSEA. The V gene lost 2 bases and the J gene lost 8 bases, with 13 bases spanning the gap. The CDR3 nucleotides are TGCAGCGTTGAAAAGGGGGGGTTCGATGAGCAGTTCTTC. Its protein is CSVEKGGFDEQFF.

CDR3 in amino acids: CASSTRGHEKLFF. CDR3 nucleotide sequence: TGTGCCAGCAGCACTCGGGGTCATGAAAAACTGTTTTTT. This sequence joins TRBV13 and TRBJ1-4; D not certain. V was cut by 5 bases and J by 6 bases, with 10 bases left in between. The germline CDR1 and CDR2 sequences are PRHDT and FYEKMQ (reference sequence). The CDR3 loop spans 13 amino acids.

This clone was recorded a few times. The rearrangement uses TRBV7-8 and TRBJ1-1; 9 bases are a match to TRBD1. CDR1 SGHVS and CDR2 FQNEAQ come from the germline V gene. Germline trimming cut 3 bases from V and 6 bases from J; bases unmatched to any gene: 8. The CDR3 contains 15 residues. CDR3 sequence (DNA): TGTGCCAGCAGCTTCTGGACAGGGGAGTCGGCTGAAGCTTTCTTT. Its translation: CASSFWTGESAEAFF.

The chain combines TRBV9 with TRBJ2-7; 7 bases line up with TRBD1. CDR3 length equals 13 residues. Germline CDR1 reads SGDLS; CDR2 reads YYNGEE. Trimming cost V 3 bases and J 6 bases; bases outside gene matches: 6. The CDR3 here is CASSGTGVGEQYF. CDR3 in DNA: TGTGCCAGCAGCGGCACAGGGGTCGGCGAGCAGTACTTC. The full variable domain, rest sourced from reference TRBV9 and TRBJ2-7, is DSGVTQTPKHLITATGQRVTLRCSPRSGDLSVYWYQQSLDQGLQFLIQYYNGEERAKGNILERFSAQQFPDLHSELNLSSLELGDSALYFCASSGTGVGEQYFGPGTRLTVT.

The V call is TRBV7-9, the J call TRBJ2-6; no firm D call. The V gene lost 5 bases and the J gene lost 8 bases, with 7 bases spanning the gap. The CDR3 covers 12 residues. Germline CDR1 and CDR2: SEHNR and FQNEAQ (reference sequence). CDR3 region: CASSIDTNVLTF. The CDR3 nucleotides read TGTGCCAGCAGCATTGACACCAACGTCCTGACTTTC.

V is TRBV6-5 and J is TRBJ2-3, with 8 nucleotides matching TRBD1. CDR1 and CDR2 from the germline V gene are MNHEY and SVGAGI. V trimming: 6 bases; J trimming: 9 bases; junction bases outside the gene matches: 5. CDR3 length equals 12 residues. The CDR3 loop reads CASSPDRGTQYF. CDR3 DNA: TGTGCCAGCAGCCCCGACAGGGGAACGCAGTATTTT.

This clone was counted a single time. This CDR3 is CASSPPGTASSYEQYF. For the CDR3, the DNA is TGTGCCAGCTCACCCCCCGGGACTGCCAGCTCCTACGAGCAGTACTTC. The V gene is TRBV18, the J gene TRBJ2-7; D perhaps matches TRBD2 (6 bases). V was pared by 3 bases and J by 0 bases, with 15 bases between. CDR3 length equals 16 residues. Germline V gene data show CDR1 as KGHSH and CDR2 as LQKENI.